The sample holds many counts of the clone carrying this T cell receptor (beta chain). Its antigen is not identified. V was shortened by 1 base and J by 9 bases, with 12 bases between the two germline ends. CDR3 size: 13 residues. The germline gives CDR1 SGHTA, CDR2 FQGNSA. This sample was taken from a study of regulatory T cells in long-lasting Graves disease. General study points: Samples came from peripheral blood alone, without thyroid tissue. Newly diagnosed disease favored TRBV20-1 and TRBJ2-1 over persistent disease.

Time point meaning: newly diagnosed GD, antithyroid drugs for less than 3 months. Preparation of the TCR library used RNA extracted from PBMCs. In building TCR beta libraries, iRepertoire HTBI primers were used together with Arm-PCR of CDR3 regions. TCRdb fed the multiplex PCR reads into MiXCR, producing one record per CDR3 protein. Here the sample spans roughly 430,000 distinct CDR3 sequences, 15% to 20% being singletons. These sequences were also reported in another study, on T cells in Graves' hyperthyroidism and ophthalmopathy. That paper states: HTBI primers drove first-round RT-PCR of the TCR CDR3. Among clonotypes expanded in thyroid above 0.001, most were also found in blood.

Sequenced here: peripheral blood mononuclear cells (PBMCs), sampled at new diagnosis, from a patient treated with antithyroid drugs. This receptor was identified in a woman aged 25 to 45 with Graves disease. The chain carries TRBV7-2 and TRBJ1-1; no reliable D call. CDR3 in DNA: TGTGCCAGCAGCTTAGGGGGAGGGCTCAAAGCTTTCTTT. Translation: CASSLGGGLKAFF.